A selection of T cell receptor beta chains follows, all from one sample in a study of blood T cell repertoires in COVID-19. Produced via immunoSEQ multiplex PCR; TCRdb's table is partial and in-frame only. The profile covers about 100,000 clones, with about 80% appearing a single time and roughly 16% taken by the ten largest. The specimen sequenced was peripheral blood. These receptors were obtained from a human donor in a cohort sampled during active COVID-19. CDR3s include the opening cysteine and the closing phenylalanine or tryptophan. The D gene is left open where the match is weak. Size is omitted from some rows. Given values are once, few, many or a class for expanded clones.

d_call | clone_size | j_call | v_call | cdr3_nt | cdr3_aa
- | - | TRBJ1-1 | TRBV19 | TGTGCCAGTAGTGGTGTCGGGGAAGCTTTCTTT | CASSGVGEAFF
- | - | TRBJ2-3 | TRBV24-1 | TGTGCCACCAGTGTTGGTTCGGGGTCGACAGATACGCAGTATTTT | CATSVGSGSTDTQYF
- | - | TRBJ2-3 | TRBV3-1/TRBV3-2 | TGTGCCAGCAGCCAAGATCTAGGGGAAACAGATACGCAGTATTTT | CASSQDLGETDTQYF
TRBD1 | - | TRBJ1-4 | TRBV18 | TGTGCCAGCTCACCGCCGGGGATCGGAGGGGGCGAAAAACTGTTTTTT | CASSPPGIGGGEKLFF
- | - | TRBJ2-2 | TRBV28 | TGTGCCAGCAGTTTCGGGGGGCTACGAGCGAACACCGGGGAGCTGTTTTTT | CASSFGGLRANTGELFF
- | many | TRBJ1-5 | TRBV28 | TGTGCCAGCAGTTTTGGGACTTTAGGTCAGCCCCAGCATTTT | CASSFGTLGQPQHF
TRBD2 | - | TRBJ2-2 | TRBV9 | TGTGCCAGCAGCGTAATAGCGGGAGGAGTGAGTCGGACCGGGGAGCTGTTTTTT | CASSVIAGGVSRTGELFF
TRBD1 | once | TRBJ2-1 | TRBV29-1 | TGCAGCGGCCTTGGACAGGGGGTGGTAAATGAGCAGTTCTTC | CSGLGQGVVNEQFF
- | few | TRBJ2-2 | TRBV5-4 | TGTGCCAGCAGCTCTGTCGGAACAGACGACACCGGGGAGCTGTTTTTT | CASSSVGTDDTGELFF
TRBD1 | - | TRBJ2-7 | TRBV20-1 | TGCAGTGCTAGTAGGGACAGGGCTATCTACGAGCAGTACTTC | CSASRDRAIYEQYF
- | - | TRBJ2-6 | TRBV7-9 | TGTGCCAGCAGCAACAGAGCCGCTGGGGCCAACGTCCTGACTTTC | CASSNRAAGANVLTF
- | - | TRBJ2-1 | TRBV6-5 | TGTGCCTCGTCGGGACACATCAATGAGCAGTTCTTC | CASSGHINEQFF
TRBD2 | - | TRBJ2-5 | TRBV27 | TGTGCCAGCAGTTTCGGGAGCGGGGGGGCCATGGAGACCCAGTACTTC | CASSFGSGGAMETQYF